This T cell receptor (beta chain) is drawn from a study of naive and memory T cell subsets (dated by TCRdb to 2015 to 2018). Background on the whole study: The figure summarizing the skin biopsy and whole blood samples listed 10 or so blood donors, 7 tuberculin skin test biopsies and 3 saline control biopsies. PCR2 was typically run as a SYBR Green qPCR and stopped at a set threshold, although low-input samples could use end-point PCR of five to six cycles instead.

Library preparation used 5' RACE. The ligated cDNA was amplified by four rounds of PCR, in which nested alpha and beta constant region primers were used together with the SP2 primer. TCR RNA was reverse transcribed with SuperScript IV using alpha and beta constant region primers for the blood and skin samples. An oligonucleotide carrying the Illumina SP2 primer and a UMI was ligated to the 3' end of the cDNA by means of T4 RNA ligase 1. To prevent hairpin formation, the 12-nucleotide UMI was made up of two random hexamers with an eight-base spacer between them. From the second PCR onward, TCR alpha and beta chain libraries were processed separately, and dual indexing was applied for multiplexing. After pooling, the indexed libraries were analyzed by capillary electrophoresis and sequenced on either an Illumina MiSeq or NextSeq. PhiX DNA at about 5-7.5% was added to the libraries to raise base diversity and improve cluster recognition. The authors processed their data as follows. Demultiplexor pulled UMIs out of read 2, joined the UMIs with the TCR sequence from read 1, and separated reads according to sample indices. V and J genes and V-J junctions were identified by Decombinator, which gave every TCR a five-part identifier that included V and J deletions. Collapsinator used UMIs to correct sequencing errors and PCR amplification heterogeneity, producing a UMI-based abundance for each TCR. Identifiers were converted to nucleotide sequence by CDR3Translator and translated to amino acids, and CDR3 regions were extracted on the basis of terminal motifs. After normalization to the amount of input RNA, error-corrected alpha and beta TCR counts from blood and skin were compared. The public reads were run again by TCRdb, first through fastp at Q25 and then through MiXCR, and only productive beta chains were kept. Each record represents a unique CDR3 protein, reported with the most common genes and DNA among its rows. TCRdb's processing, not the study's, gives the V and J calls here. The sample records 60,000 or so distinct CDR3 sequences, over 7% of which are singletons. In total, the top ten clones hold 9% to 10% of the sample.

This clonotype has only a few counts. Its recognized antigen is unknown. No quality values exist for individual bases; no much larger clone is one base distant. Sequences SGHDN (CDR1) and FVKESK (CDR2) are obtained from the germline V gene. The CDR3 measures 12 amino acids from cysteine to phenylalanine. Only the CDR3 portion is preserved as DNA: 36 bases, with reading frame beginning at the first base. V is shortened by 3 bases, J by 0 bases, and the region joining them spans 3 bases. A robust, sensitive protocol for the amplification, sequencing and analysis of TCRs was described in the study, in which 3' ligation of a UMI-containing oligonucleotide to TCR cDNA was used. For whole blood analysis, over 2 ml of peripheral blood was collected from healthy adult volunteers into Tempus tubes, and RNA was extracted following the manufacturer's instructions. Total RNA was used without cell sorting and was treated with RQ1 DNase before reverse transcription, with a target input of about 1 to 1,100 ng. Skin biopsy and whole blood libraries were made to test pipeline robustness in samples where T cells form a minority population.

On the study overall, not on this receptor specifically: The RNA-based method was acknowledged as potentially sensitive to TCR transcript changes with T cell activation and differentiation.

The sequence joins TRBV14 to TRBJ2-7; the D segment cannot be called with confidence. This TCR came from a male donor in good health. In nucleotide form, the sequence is TGTGCCAGCAGCCAGAACTCCTACGAGCAGTACTTC. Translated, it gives CASSQNSYEQYF.